This is a list of T cell receptor beta chains from one sample in a study of CD8+ T cells in alopecia areata. The method was immunoSEQ multiplex PCR; TCRdb's version includes in-frame clones alone and lacks a portion of them. The sample carries some 110,000 clones, roughly 50% recorded once. Sequenced here: CD8+ T cells sorted from blood, sampled at week 24, from a patient treated with tofacitinib. The receptor source for this set is a human donor with alopecia areata. Both conserved end residues are part of each CDR3. A D gene is named only where the DNA matches it firmly. Clone size is not always given. Where it is, it says once, few, many or a class for expanded clones.

J: TRBJ1-2; D: TRBD1; V: TRBV29-1; size: -; DNA: TGCAGCGTTGAGGGCCAGGGGGGTGGATATGGCTACACCTTC; CDR3: CSVEGQGGGYGYTF
J: TRBJ2-2; D: -; V: TRBV7-9; size: -; DNA: TGTGCCAGCAGCTTAGGCGCCGGGGAGCTGTTTTTT; CDR3: CASSLGAGELFF
J: TRBJ1-5; D: TRBD1; V: TRBV4-3; size: -; DNA: TGCGCCAGCAGCCCCGGGACAGGGCTTCAGCCCCAGCATTTT; CDR3: CASSPGTGLQPQHF
J: TRBJ1-4; D: -; V: TRBV29-1; size: -; DNA: TGCAGCGTTACCTACGACCAGGGAGAAAAACTGTTTTTT; CDR3: CSVTYDQGEKLFF
J: TRBJ1-5; D: -; V: TRBV4-1; size: few; DNA: TGCGCCAGCAGCTACCGACAGATTAATAGCAATCAGCCCCAGCATTTT; CDR3: CASSYRQINSNQPQHF
J: TRBJ1-2; D: -; V: TRBV5-4; size: -; DNA: TGTGCCAGCAGCTTGGATCGGGACCTTCTCTATGGCTACACCTTC; CDR3: CASSLDRDLLYGYTF
J: TRBJ1-2; D: -; V: TRBV7-9; size: -; DNA: TGTGCCAGCAGCTCGGGCATAGGGACGGGGGTCGGCTACACCTTC; CDR3: CASSSGIGTGVGYTF
J: TRBJ2-7; D: TRBD2; V: TRBV30; size: -; DNA: TGTGCCTGGGACCTCTGGACTAGGGGCGAGCAGTACTTC; CDR3: CAWDLWTRGEQYF
J: TRBJ1-5; D: -; V: TRBV7-9; size: -; DNA: TGTGCCAGCAGCTTAAGGCCGGATCAGCCCCAGCATTTT; CDR3: CASSLRPDQPQHF
J: TRBJ1-6; D: -; V: TRBV6-5; size: -; DNA: TGTGCCAGCAGTTGGGCGTATAATTCACCCCTCCACTTT; CDR3: CASSWAYNSPLHF
J: TRBJ1-1; D: -; V: TRBV2; size: few; DNA: TGTGCCACCTTTGCCACTGAAGCTTTCTTT; CDR3: CATFATEAFF
J: TRBJ1-6; D: -; V: TRBV30; size: -; DNA: TGTGCCTGGACCGTGGATTCACCCCTCCACTTT; CDR3: CAWTVDSPLHF
J: TRBJ1-3; D: -; V: TRBV5-4; size: few; DNA: TGTGCCAGCAGTTTTGGAAACACCATATATTTT; CDR3: CASSFGNTIYF
J: TRBJ2-3; D: TRBD1; V: TRBV19; size: -; DNA: TGTGCCAGTAACGCCGTAACAGGGGAGAGCACAGATACGCAGTATTTT; CDR3: CASNAVTGESTDTQYF
J: TRBJ2-5; D: -; V: TRBV15; size: -; DNA: TGTGCCACCAGCAGAGATCCATACAGGGAAGGCCAAGAGACCCAGTACTTC; CDR3: CATSRDPYREGQETQYF
J: TRBJ2-2; D: -; V: TRBV5-1; size: -; DNA: TGCGCCAGCAGCTTTTCCGGGGAGCTGTTTTTT; CDR3: CASSFSGELFF
J: TRBJ2-5; D: TRBD2; V: TRBV7-9; size: -; DNA: TGTGCCAGCAGCTTAGCGCTCAAGCGGGGGGCCATAGTAGAGACCCAGTACTTC; CDR3: CASSLALKRGAIVETQYF
J: TRBJ1-2; D: TRBD1; V: TRBV19; size: -; DNA: TGTGCCAGCTTTACCCCGGGACAGGGCTATGGCTACACCTTC; CDR3: CASFTPGQGYGYTF
J: TRBJ1-5; D: TRBD1; V: TRBV27; size: once; DNA: TGTGCCAGCAGTCAGACAGGGGGCAATCAGCCCCAGCATTTT; CDR3: CASSQTGGNQPQHF
J: TRBJ1-2; D: -; V: TRBV5-4; size: -; DNA: TGTGCCAGTGGGGCGGAGCCCTATGGCTACACCTTC; CDR3: CASGAEPYGYTF
J: TRBJ2-3; D: TRBD2; V: TRBV9; size: -; DNA: TGTGCCAGCAGCGTAGGAGCGGGGGGGCAAGATACGCAGTATTTT; CDR3: CASSVGAGGQDTQYF
J: TRBJ2-7; D: TRBD1; V: TRBV13; size: -; DNA: TGTGCCAGCAGCTTAGGGGGACAGTCCTACGAGCAGTACTTC; CDR3: CASSLGGQSYEQYF
J: TRBJ1-1; D: TRBD1; V: TRBV11-2; size: -; DNA: TGTGCCAGCAGCTTATTGGGACAGGGGTACACTGAAGCTTTCTTT; CDR3: CASSLLGQGYTEAFF
J: TRBJ1-5; D: TRBD1; V: TRBV6-5; size: few; DNA: TGTGCCAGCAGTTACGACAGGGGAGAGCCCCAGCATTTT; CDR3: CASSYDRGEPQHF
J: TRBJ1-5; D: -; V: TRBV27; size: -; DNA: TGTGCCAGCTCCGTCGGTAGCAATCAGCCCCAGCATTTT; CDR3: CASSVGSNQPQHF
J: TRBJ1-1; D: -; V: TRBV14; size: -; DNA: TGTGCCAGCAGCCAAGATGGGTCAGTCGAGGCTTTCTTT; CDR3: CASSQDGSVEAFF
J: TRBJ1-2; D: TRBD1; V: TRBV7-9; size: -; DNA: TGTGCCAGCAGCTTAACGCAGGGGGCGGATGGCTACACCTTC; CDR3: CASSLTQGADGYTF
J: TRBJ1-2; D: -; V: TRBV4-1; size: once; DNA: TGCGCCAGCAGCCCTAGCCGAGATACTAACTATGGCTACACCTTC; CDR3: CASSPSRDTNYGYTF
J: TRBJ2-5; D: TRBD1; V: TRBV29-1; size: -; DNA: TGCAGCGTTGTCAGGACAGGGGGCAGGGAGACCCAGTACTTC; CDR3: CSVVRTGGRETQYF
J: TRBJ2-3; D: TRBD2; V: TRBV6-4; size: -; DNA: TGTGCCAGCAGTGCCAGCGGGGGGGCGGCAGATACGCAGTATTTT; CDR3: CASSASGGAADTQYF
J: TRBJ2-6; D: -; V: TRBV5-6; size: -; DNA: TGTGCCAGCAGCCGACTCGCGCGGCGCAGCTCTGGGGCCAACGTCCTGACTTTC; CDR3: CASSRLARRSSGANVLTF
J: TRBJ2-1; D: -; V: TRBV27; size: -; DNA: TGTGCCAGCAGTTTAGGGGTTGAGCAGTTCTTC; CDR3: CASSLGVEQFF
J: TRBJ1-6; D: -; V: TRBV7-6; size: -; DNA: TGTGCCAGCAGCTTATTTGTCCGTACGGCAGGGACCAATTCACCCCTCCACTTT; CDR3: CASSLFVRTAGTNSPLHF
J: TRBJ1-1; D: -; V: TRBV29-1; size: -; DNA: TGCAGCGTTGAACGACAAACGCAAGCTTTCTTT; CDR3: CSVERQTQAFF
J: TRBJ2-1; D: TRBD1; V: TRBV9; size: -; DNA: TGTGCCAGCAGCGTAGGTTCAGGGGGCAGGCGGTACAATGAGCAGTTCTTC; CDR3: CASSVGSGGRRYNEQFF
J: TRBJ2-1; D: -; V: TRBV27; size: -; DNA: TGTGCCAGCAGTTTGCGGACACCTAACAATGAGCAGTTCTTC; CDR3: CASSLRTPNNEQFF
J: TRBJ2-2; D: TRBD1; V: TRBV30; size: once; DNA: TGTGCCTGGAGAGAGACAGGGTCCCCCGGGGAGCTGTTTTTT; CDR3: CAWRETGSPGELFF
J: TRBJ1-4; D: -; V: TRBV6-5; size: -; DNA: TGTGCCAGCAGTTACGAAGGGGGAACTAATGAAAAACTGTTTTTT; CDR3: CASSYEGGTNEKLFF
J: TRBJ1-1; D: -; V: TRBV19; size: -; DNA: TGTGCCAGTGCCTTAGGTGGGTACACTGAAGCTTTCTTT; CDR3: CASALGGYTEAFF
J: TRBJ2-3; D: -; V: TRBV9; size: -; DNA: TGTGCCAGCAGCCCTCAGGGACGCACAGATACGCAGTATTTT; CDR3: CASSPQGRTDTQYF
J: TRBJ2-3; D: TRBD2; V: TRBV11-2; size: -; DNA: TGTGCCAGCAGCATCCTAGCGGGGGGGCCAGATACGCAGTATTTT; CDR3: CASSILAGGPDTQYF
J: TRBJ2-3; D: -; V: TRBV14; size: -; DNA: TGTGCCAGCAGCCTGAGATGGGGGATTGGGGATACGCAGTATTTT; CDR3: CASSLRWGIGDTQYF
J: TRBJ2-1; D: -; V: TRBV4-3; size: -; DNA: TGCGCCAGCAGCCGGCTTCTATGGAATGAGCAGTTCTTC; CDR3: CASSRLLWNEQFF
J: TRBJ1-2; D: TRBD1; V: TRBV27; size: -; DNA: TGTGCCAGCAGTTTAGGGGCCGGGACAGGGAGGGACTATGGCTACACCTTC; CDR3: CASSLGAGTGRDYGYTF
J: TRBJ2-2; D: -; V: TRBV7-2; size: -; DNA: TGTGCCAGCAGCTTAGGCGGGGGCTTGAACACCGGGGAGCTGTTTTTT; CDR3: CASSLGGGLNTGELFF
J: TRBJ1-5; D: TRBD1; V: TRBV19; size: few; DNA: TGTGCCAGTAGTATAGGACAGGGGAGAGAAAGCAATCAGCCCCAGCATTTT; CDR3: CASSIGQGRESNQPQHF
J: TRBJ2-5; D: TRBD2; V: TRBV6-1; size: -; DNA: TGTGCCATCAGTGGGAGTAGCGGGGGGAAAGAGACCCAGTACTTC; CDR3: CAISGSSGGKETQYF
J: TRBJ2-7; D: TRBD2; V: TRBV12-5; size: -; DNA: TGTGCTAGTGGTTTGCGAGCGGGGGGAAGGGACGAGCAGTACTTC; CDR3: CASGLRAGGRDEQYF
J: TRBJ2-7; D: TRBD1; V: TRBV5-6; size: -; DNA: TGTGCCAGCAGCTTTGGGACAGGGAACGAGCAGTACTTC; CDR3: CASSFGTGNEQYF
J: TRBJ2-7; D: -; V: TRBV19; size: few; DNA: TGTGCCAGTAGTAACCCTGGGGGAACCTACGAGCAGTACTTC; CDR3: CASSNPGGTYEQYF
J: TRBJ2-1; D: -; V: TRBV9; size: once; DNA: TGTGCCGGCGCGACTTTCTACAATGAGCAGTTCTTC; CDR3: CAGATFYNEQFF
J: TRBJ2-7; D: -; V: TRBV29-1; size: -; DNA: TGCAGCGTTCGAGACGGCCCCTACGAGCAGTACTTC; CDR3: CSVRDGPYEQYF
J: TRBJ2-7; D: -; V: TRBV5-4; size: -; DNA: TGTGCCAGCAGGTCGGGGTCGGGCTACGAGCAGTACTTC; CDR3: CASRSGSGYEQYF
J: TRBJ2-7; D: -; V: TRBV27; size: -; DNA: TGTGCCAGCAGTCCCCGGGGGCCCTACTCCTACGAGCAGTACTTC; CDR3: CASSPRGPYSYEQYF
J: TRBJ2-3; D: -; V: TRBV7-9; size: few; DNA: TGTGCCAGCAGCTTAGCACCCGATACGCAGTATTTT; CDR3: CASSLAPDTQYF